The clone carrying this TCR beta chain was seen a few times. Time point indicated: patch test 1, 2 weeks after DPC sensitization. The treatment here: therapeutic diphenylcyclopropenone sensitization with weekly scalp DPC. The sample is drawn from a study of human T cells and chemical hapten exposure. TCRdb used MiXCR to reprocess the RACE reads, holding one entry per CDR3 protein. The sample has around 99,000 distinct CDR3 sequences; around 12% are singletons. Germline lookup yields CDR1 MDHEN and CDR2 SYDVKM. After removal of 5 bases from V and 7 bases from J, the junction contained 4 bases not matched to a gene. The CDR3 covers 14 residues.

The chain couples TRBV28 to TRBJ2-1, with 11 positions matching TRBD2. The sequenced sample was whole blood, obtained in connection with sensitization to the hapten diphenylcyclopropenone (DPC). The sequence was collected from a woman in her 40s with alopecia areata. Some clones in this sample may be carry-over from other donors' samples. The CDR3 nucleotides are TGTGCCAGCAGTACTAGCGGGAGCTGGAATGAGCAGTTCTTC. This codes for CASSTSGSWNEQFF.